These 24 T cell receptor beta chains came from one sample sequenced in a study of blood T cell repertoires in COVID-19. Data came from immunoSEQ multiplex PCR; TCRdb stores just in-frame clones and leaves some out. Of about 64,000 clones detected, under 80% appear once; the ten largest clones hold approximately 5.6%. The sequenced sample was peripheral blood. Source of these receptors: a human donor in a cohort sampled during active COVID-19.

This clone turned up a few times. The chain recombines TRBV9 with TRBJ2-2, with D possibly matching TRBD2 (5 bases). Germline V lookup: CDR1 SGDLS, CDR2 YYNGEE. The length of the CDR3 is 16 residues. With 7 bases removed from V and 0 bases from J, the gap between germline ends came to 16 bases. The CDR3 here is CASGGGRAANTGELFF. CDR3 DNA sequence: TGTGCCAGCGGCGGCGGGCGGGCAGCGAACACCGGGGAGCTGTTTTTT.

CDR3 in amino acids: CASSKQGLDQETQYF. CDR3 DNA: TGTGCCAGTAGTAAACAGGGTCTAGACCAAGAGACCCAGTACTTC. The chain carries TRBV19 and TRBJ2-5, with a tentative D call TRBD1 (6 bases). Germline loops: CDR1 LNHDA, CDR2 SQIVND (reference sequence). V lost 4 bases, J lost 0 bases, and 12 bases lay in between. CDR3 length: 15 residues.

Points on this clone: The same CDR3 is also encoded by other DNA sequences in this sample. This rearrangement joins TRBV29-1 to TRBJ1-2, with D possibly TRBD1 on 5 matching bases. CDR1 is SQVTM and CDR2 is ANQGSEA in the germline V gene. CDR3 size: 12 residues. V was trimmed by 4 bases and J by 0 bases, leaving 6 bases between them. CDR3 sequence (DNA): TGCAGCGTTGGGGGGGCTAACTATGGCTACACCTTC. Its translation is CSVGGANYGYTF.

The CDR3 reads CAPKAGVRNQPQHF. The CDR3 region has the DNA TGTGCCCCCAAGGCGGGGGTCAGGAATCAGCCCCAGCATTTT. V usage is TRBV19 and J usage is TRBJ1-5; D may be TRBD1 (5 bases). The CDR3 contains 14 residues. V lost 11 bases and J lost 4, with 18 bases in between. Germline assignment: CDR1 LNHDA and CDR2 SQIVND (reference sequence).

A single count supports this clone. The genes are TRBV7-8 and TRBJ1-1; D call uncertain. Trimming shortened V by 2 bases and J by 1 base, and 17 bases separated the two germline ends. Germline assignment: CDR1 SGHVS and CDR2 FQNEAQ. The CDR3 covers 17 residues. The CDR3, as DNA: TGTGCCAGCAGCTTATCTCGGTGGGCAGGTCGGAACACTGAAGCTTTCTTT. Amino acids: CASSLSRWAGRNTEAFF.

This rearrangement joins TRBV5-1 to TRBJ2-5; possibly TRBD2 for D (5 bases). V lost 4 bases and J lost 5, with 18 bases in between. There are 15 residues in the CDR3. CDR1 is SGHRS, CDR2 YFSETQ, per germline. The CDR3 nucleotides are TGCGCCAGCAGCCCCGGTAATAGCCGAGGGGAGACCCAGTACTTC. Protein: CASSPGNSRGETQYF.

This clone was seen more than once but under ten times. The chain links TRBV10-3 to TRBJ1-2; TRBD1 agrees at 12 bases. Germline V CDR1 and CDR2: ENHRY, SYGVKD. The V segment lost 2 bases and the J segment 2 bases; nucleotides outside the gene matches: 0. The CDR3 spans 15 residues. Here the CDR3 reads CAISEGTGGNYGYTF. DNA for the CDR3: TGTGCCATCAGTGAGGGGACAGGGGGCAACTATGGCTACACCTTC.

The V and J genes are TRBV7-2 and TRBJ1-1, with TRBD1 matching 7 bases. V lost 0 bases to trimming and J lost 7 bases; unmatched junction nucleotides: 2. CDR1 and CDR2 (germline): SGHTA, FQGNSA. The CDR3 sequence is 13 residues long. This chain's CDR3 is CASSLARTGEAFF. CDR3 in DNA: TGTGCCAGCAGCTTAGCGAGGACAGGTGAAGCTTTCTTT.

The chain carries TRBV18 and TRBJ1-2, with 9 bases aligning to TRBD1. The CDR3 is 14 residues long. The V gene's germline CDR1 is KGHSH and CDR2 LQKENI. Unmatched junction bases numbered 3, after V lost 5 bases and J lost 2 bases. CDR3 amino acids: CASSGDRVNYGYTF. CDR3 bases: TGTGCCAGCTCAGGGGACAGGGTAAACTATGGCTACACCTTC. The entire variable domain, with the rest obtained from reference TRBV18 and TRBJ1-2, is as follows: NAGVMQNPRHLVRRRGQEARLRCSPMKGHSHVYWYRQLPEEGLKFMVYLQKENIIDESGMPKERFSAEFPKEGPSILRIQQVVRGDSAAYFCASSGDRVNYGYTFGSGTRLTVV.

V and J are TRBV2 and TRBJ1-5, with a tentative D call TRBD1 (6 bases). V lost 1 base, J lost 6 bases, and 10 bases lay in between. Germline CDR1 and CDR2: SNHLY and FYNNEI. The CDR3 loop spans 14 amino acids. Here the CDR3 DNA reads TGTGCCAGCAGTGAAGGGCAGGGGACTCAGCCCCAGCATTTT. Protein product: CASSEGQGTQPQHF.

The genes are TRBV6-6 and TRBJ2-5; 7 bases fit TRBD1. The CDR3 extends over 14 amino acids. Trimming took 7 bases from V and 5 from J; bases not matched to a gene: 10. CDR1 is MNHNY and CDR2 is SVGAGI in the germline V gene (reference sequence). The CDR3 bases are TGTGCCAGCACTAAAGGACAGGCCGGGGAGACCCAGTACTTC. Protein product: CASTKGQAGETQYF.

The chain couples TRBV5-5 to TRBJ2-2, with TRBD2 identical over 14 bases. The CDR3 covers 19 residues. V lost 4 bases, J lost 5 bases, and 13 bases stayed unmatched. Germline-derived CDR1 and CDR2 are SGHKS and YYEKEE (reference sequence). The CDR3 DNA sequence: TGTGCCAGCAGCCTGAGACTAGCGGGGGGGCTGTCTCGGACCGGGGAGCTGTTTTTT. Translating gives CASSLRLAGGLSRTGELFF.

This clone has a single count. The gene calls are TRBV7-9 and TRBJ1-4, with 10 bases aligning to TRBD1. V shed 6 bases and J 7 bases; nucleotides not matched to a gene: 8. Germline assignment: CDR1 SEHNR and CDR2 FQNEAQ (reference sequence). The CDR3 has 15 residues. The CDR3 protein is CASSSPRDRGEKLFF. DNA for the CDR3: TGTGCCAGCAGTTCCCCCCGGGACAGGGGTGAAAAACTGTTTTTT.

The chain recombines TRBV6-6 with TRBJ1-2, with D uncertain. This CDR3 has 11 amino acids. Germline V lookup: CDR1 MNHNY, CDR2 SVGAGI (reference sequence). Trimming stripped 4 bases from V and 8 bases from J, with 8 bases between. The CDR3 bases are TGTGCCAGCAGTTCGGGTCAAGGCTACACCTTC. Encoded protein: CASSSGQGYTF.

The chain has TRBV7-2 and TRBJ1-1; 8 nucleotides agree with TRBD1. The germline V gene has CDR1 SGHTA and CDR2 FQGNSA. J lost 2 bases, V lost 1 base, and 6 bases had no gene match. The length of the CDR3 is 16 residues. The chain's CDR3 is CASSLEAGGFNTEAFF. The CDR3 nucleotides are TGTGCCAGCAGCTTAGAGGCAGGGGGCTTTAACACTGAAGCTTTCTTT.

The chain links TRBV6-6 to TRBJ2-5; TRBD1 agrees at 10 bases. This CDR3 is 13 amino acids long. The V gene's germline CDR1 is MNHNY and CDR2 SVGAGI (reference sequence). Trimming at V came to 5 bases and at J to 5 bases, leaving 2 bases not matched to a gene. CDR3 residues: CASSDRGRETQYF. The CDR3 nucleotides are TGTGCCAGCAGTGACAGGGGGCGGGAGACCCAGTACTTC.

Here the CDR3 DNA reads TGTGCCAGTAGGAAGAACAGGGGTACAGATACGCAGTATTTT. Protein product: CASRKNRGTDTQYF. V is TRBV19 and J is TRBJ2-3; 7 positions agree with TRBD1. This CDR3 region has 14 residues. Per germline, CDR1 LNHDA and CDR2 SQIVND (reference sequence). The J segment lost 3 bases and the V segment lost 6 bases, leaving 6 bases of the junction unmatched.

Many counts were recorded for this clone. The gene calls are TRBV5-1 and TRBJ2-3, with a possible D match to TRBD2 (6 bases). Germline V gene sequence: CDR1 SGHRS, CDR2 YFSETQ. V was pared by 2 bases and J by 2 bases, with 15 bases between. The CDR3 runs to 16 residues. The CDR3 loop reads CASSFGRGATTDTQYF. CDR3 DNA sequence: TGCGCCAGCAGCTTCGGGAGAGGGGCTACCACAGATACGCAGTATTTT.

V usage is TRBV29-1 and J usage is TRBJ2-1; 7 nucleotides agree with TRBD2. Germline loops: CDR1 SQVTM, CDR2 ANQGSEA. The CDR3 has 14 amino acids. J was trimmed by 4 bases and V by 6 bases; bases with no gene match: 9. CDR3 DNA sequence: TGCAGCGTCATGGGAGGGACTAAATACAATGAGCAGTTCTTC. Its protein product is CSVMGGTKYNEQFF.

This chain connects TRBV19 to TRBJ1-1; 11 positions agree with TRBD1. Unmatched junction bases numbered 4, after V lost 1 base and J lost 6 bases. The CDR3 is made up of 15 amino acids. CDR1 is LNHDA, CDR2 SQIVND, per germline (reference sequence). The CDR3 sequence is CASSIVGQGAAEAFF. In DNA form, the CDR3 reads TGTGCCAGTAGTATAGTAGGACAGGGGGCTGCTGAAGCTTTCTTT.

The CDR3 sequence is CASNSGLSQPQHF. Here the CDR3 DNA reads TGTGCCAGCAATTCAGGGTTGAGTCAGCCCCAGCATTTT. The rearrangement uses TRBV6-5 and TRBJ1-5; D possibly corresponds to TRBD1 (5 bases). The CDR3 is 13 residues long. Trimming left V 7 bases short and J 6 bases short, with 13 bases between. Germline V gene lookup returns CDR1 MNHEY and CDR2 SVGAGI.

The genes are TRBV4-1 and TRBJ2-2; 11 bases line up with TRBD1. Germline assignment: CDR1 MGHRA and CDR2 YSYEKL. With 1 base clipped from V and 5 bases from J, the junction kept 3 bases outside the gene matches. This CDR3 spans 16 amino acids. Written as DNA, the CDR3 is TGCGCCAGCAGCCAAGGGGACAGGGGGTGGACCGGGGAGCTGTTTTTT. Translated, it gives CASSQGDRGWTGELFF.

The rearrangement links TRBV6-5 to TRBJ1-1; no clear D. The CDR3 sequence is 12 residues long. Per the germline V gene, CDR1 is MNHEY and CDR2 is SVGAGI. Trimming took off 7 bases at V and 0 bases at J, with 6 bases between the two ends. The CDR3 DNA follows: TGTGCCAGCATGAGGGTGAACACTGAAGCTTTCTTT. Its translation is CASMRVNTEAFF.

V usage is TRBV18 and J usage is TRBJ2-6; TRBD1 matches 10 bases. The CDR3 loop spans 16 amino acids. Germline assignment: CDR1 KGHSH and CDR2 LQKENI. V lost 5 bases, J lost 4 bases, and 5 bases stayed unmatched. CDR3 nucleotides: TGTGCCAGCTCAACGGGACAGGGGTCAGGGGCCAACGTCCTGACTTTC. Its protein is CASSTGQGSGANVLTF.